This entry features one TCR beta chain sequence. Control subjects, colonoscoped for suspected IBD, had macroscopically and histologically normal endoscopy. This entry is derived from a study of pediatric ulcerative colitis. Only in-frame clones appear in the TCRdb table, and some are missing; sequencing was by immunoSEQ multiplex PCR. This sample has tens of thousands of clones, with around 87% found just once. Germline V gene lookup returns CDR1 SGHRS and CDR2 YFSETQ. V lost 8 bases, J lost 2 bases, and 11 bases stayed unmatched. This CDR3 spans 16 amino acids. The rearrangement links TRBV5-1 to TRBJ2-3; 10 bases are shared with TRBD1. The receptor comes from a boy between 10 and 17 years old who was a control in a study of pediatric ulcerative colitis. The sequenced material came from blood. CDR3 region: CASAPPGQGPTDTQYF. The CDR3 DNA is TGCGCCAGTGCCCCCCCGGGACAGGGGCCCACAGATACGCAGTATTTT.